This TCR beta chain stems from a study of T cells in Graves' hyperthyroidism and ophthalmopathy. Findings of the study overall: Blood shared most expanded thyroid clonotypes above 0.001.

The TCR beta CDR3 regions underwent amplification using RNA transcripts as the source. Researchers ran a first-round RT-PCR on the TCR CDR3 using the HTBI primer set. TCRdb redid the calling of the multiplex PCR reads with MiXCR, one entry per CDR3 protein. The sample lists under 450,000 distinct CDR3 sequences; around an eighth were seen once. Trimming left V 9 bases short and J 5 bases short, with 6 bases between. This CDR3 is 11 amino acids long. Germline V CDR1 and CDR2: KGHDR, SFDVKD. Turning to this clonotype: Its antigen is undetermined.

The receptor's source is a man aged 30 to 39 with Graves' hyperthyroidism that later progressed to Graves' ophthalmopathy. The sequenced material came from blood. J is TRBJ2-2 and V is TRBV24-1; D gene ambiguous. DNA of the CDR3: TGTGCCACCTTCGGGACCGGGGAGCTGTTTTTT. It yields the protein CATFGTGELFF.